The 19 T cell receptor beta chains given below trace back to one sample, sequenced in a study of beta chain features in type 1 diabetes. Expressed TCRB transcripts were sequenced, since all the RNA that had been isolated was reverse transcribed. The repertoire was sequenced with immunoSEQ multiplex PCR; TCRdb's copy has only in-frame clones and lacks some. This sample has about 620,000 clones, with roughly a sixth found just once. Sequences were obtained from naive CD4+ T cells from blood. All receptors come from a young man in good health.

The rearrangement joins TRBV5-1 to TRBJ2-7; 10 nucleotides match TRBD2. Germline V gene lookup returns CDR1 SGHRS and CDR2 YFSETQ. V gave up 2 bases and J gave up 3 bases; unmatched junction bases: 2. This CDR3 has 14 residues. DNA for the CDR3: TGCGCCAGCAGCTTACCTAGCGGGAGCTACGAGCAGTACTTC. Protein sequence: CASSLPSGSYEQYF.

This clone was counted only a few times. The rearrangement links TRBV6-5 to TRBJ2-7; TRBD1 aligns across 8 bases. Germline V gene sequence: CDR1 MNHEY, CDR2 SVGAGI. There are 14 residues in the CDR3. The trim removed 8 bases at V and 2 bases at J, leaving 8 bases unmatched. The DNA for the CDR3 is TGTGCCAGCCAGACCGGGACAGGCACCTACGAGCAGTACTTC. This encodes CASQTGTGTYEQYF.

This clone was picked up a small number of times. The V gene is TRBV15, the J gene TRBJ1-1, with TRBD1 matching 7 bases. Germline V gene lookup returns CDR1 LNHNV and CDR2 YYDKDF (reference sequence). This CDR3 is built from 17 residues. After removal of 0 bases from V and 0 bases from J, the junction contained 7 bases not matched to a gene. The CDR3 is CATSRDWTGVMNTEAFF. The CDR3 DNA sequence: TGTGCCACCAGCAGAGATTGGACAGGCGTCATGAACACTGAAGCTTTCTTT.

This clone was detected a few times. The chain is built from TRBV11-2 and TRBJ2-2; D is undetermined. This CDR3 has 14 amino acids. The germline V and J ends were trimmed by 6 bases and 1 base, with 9 bases remaining between them. Germline loops: CDR1 SGHAT, CDR2 FQNNGV. The CDR3 reads CASSGLKNTGELFF. CDR3 nucleotides: TGTGCCAGCAGTGGTCTAAAGAACACCGGGGAGCTGTTTTTT.

Worth noting for this clone: This specimen includes other DNA sequences encoding the same CDR3. The chain combines TRBV28 with TRBJ1-5; D is unresolved. CDR3 length equals 11 residues. Looked up from germline, CDR1 is MDHEN and CDR2 is SYDVKM. V lost 8 bases, J lost 2 bases, and 4 bases lay in between. The CDR3: CASGGNQPQHF. As DNA, the CDR3 is TGTGCCAGCGGGGGCAATCAGCCCCAGCATTTT.

The sample holds a few counts of this clone. The chain carries TRBV19 and TRBJ2-5; TRBD1 agrees at 9 bases. Germline CDR1 and CDR2: LNHDA and SQIVND (reference sequence). The CDR3 has 12 residues. The J segment lost 5 bases and the V segment lost 9 bases, leaving 4 bases of the junction unmatched. The CDR3 coding sequence is TGTGCCAGCGGACAGGGGAAGGAGACCCAGTACTTC. Translated: CASGQGKETQYF.

The chain couples TRBV5-4 to TRBJ2-3; D may be TRBD2 (6 bases). Trimming pared 1 base from V and 7 bases from J, leaving 13 bases between. This CDR3 contains 14 residues. CDR1 is SGHNT, CDR2 YYREEE, per germline (reference sequence). As DNA, the CDR3 is TGTGCCAGCAGCTTGCTTGCGGGGAAAAATACGCAGTATTTT. Its protein product is CASSLLAGKNTQYF.

In this sample, this clone turned up a few times. The chain uses TRBV9 and TRBJ1-3; TRBD1 aligns across 8 bases. This CDR3 comprises 15 residues. Unmatched junction bases numbered 5, after V lost 0 bases and J lost 6 bases. Germline V gene sequence: CDR1 SGDLS, CDR2 YYNGEE. The CDR3 sequence is CASSVVGQGENTIYF. The DNA of the CDR3 is TGTGCCAGCAGCGTAGTCGGACAGGGCGAAAACACCATATATTTT.

The chain has TRBV28 and TRBJ1-1; 7 nucleotides match TRBD1. This CDR3 has 13 amino acids. Germline trimming cut 3 bases from V and 8 bases from J; bases unmatched to any gene: 6. Looked up from germline, CDR1 is MDHEN and CDR2 is SYDVKM. The CDR3 coding sequence is TGTGCCAGCAGTTTGTTAGGGGGCGCGGAAGCTTTCTTT. As protein: CASSLLGGAEAFF.

This clone turned up a few times. V is TRBV11-2 and J is TRBJ2-4; no definite D call. V was shortened by 8 bases and J by 0 bases, with 14 bases between the two germline ends. Germline CDR1 SGHAT, CDR2 FQNNGV. The CDR3 runs 15 residues. The CDR3 reads CASSAADLAKNIQYF. The DNA of the CDR3 is TGTGCCAGCTCCGCCGCGGATCTAGCCAAAAACATTCAGTACTTC.

This clone came up a few times. The gene calls are TRBV7-2 and TRBJ1-2; possible D gene TRBD1, 6 bases. This CDR3 contains 12 residues. Germline V lookup: CDR1 SGHTA, CDR2 FQGNSA. Trimming pared 4 bases from V and 9 bases from J, leaving 12 bases between. The CDR3 bases are TGTGCCAGCAGCTCGCCACAGGGACGCTACACCTTC. This encodes CASSSPQGRYTF.

This clone came up a few times. The chain is built from TRBV27 and TRBJ1-2; the match to TRBD1 covers 8 bases. V was pared by 7 bases and J by 4 bases, with 11 bases of the junction left unmatched. The CDR3 is made up of 15 amino acids. Germline assignment: CDR1 MNHEY and CDR2 SMNVEV (reference sequence). The CDR3 coding sequence is TGTGCCAGCAAGATTGGGACAGGCGCGAGCTATGGCTACACCTTC. It yields the protein CASKIGTGASYGYTF.

This clone was picked up a small number of times. V and J are TRBV15 and TRBJ2-7; tentatively, D is TRBD2 (6 bases). The CDR3 is made up of 13 amino acids. CDR1 is LNHNV, CDR2 YYDKDF, per germline (reference sequence). Trimming removed 1 base at V and 5 bases at J, with 9 bases between. This CDR3 reads CATSRGGEHEQYF. For the CDR3, the DNA is TGTGCCACCAGCAGAGGGGGGGAGCACGAGCAGTACTTC.

CDR3 in amino acids: CSGSTGGEKLFF. CDR3 coding DNA: TGCAGCGGATCGACAGGGGGTGAAAAACTGTTTTTT. The chain couples TRBV29-1 to TRBJ1-4; 9 bases align to TRBD1. The V and J ends lost 7 bases and 7 bases, in that order; junction bases with no gene match: 4. There are 12 residues in the CDR3. Germline loops: CDR1 SQVTM, CDR2 ANQGSEA. The whole variable domain, remainder taken from reference TRBV29-1 and TRBJ1-4, is SAVISQKPSRDICQRGTSLTIQCQVDSQVTMMFWYRQQPGQSLTLIATANQGSEATYESGFVIDKFPISRPNLTFSTLTVSNMSPEDSSIYLCSGSTGGEKLFFGSGTQLSVL.

V is TRBV30 and J is TRBJ1-4; D remains ambiguous. Trimming stripped 2 bases from V and 8 bases from J, with 6 bases between. The germline V gene encodes CDR1 GTSNPN and CDR2 SVGIG (reference sequence). The CDR3 extends over 11 amino acids. DNA of the CDR3: TGTGCCTGGAGTCTGGCAGAAAAACTGTTTTTT. It yields the protein CAWSLAEKLFF.

This clone has more than one count but fewer than ten. J is TRBJ2-1 and V is TRBV7-2; D is possibly TRBD1 (7 bases). Per germline, CDR1 SGHTA and CDR2 FQGNSA. Between the trimmed V and J ends, which lost 1 base and 6 bases, there was a span of 16 bases. CDR3 length: 16 residues. For the CDR3, the DNA is TGTGCCAGCAGCTTAGTTCGCCGGCAGGGGGGCAATGAGCAGTTCTTC. Translating it yields CASSLVRRQGGNEQFF.

This clone was counted only a few times. The genes are TRBV18 and TRBJ2-7; 11 bases map to TRBD2. V lost 2 bases and J lost 4; bases outside the gene matches: 4. In germline, CDR1 is KGHSH, CDR2 LQKENI. The CDR3 runs to 15 residues. For the CDR3, the DNA is TGTGCCAGCTCACCAACTAGCGGGGGCCGGTACGAGCAGTACTTC. Translated: CASSPTSGGRYEQYF.

DNA of the CDR3: TGTGCCAGCAGCTCCTACAGGGAATCCTACGAGCAGTACTTC. Its translation is CASSSYRESYEQYF. The genes are TRBV7-2 and TRBJ2-7; weak D call: TRBD1 (6 bases). This CDR3 comprises 14 residues. Trimming left V 4 bases short and J 1 base short, with 11 bases between. Germline lookup yields CDR1 SGHTA and CDR2 FQGNSA. The variable domain in full, completed from reference TRBV7-2 and TRBJ2-7, reads GAGVSQSPSNKVTEKGKDVELRCDPISGHTALYWYRQSLGQGLEFLIYFQGNSAPDKSGLPSDRFSAERTGGSVSTLTIQRTQQEDSAVYLCASSSYRESYEQYFGPGTRLTVT.

This rearrangement joins TRBV5-1 to TRBJ2-5, with D tentatively TRBD1 (6 bases). V dropped 3 bases and J dropped 4 bases, with 19 bases sitting between them. The CDR3 is 16 amino acids. Germline V gene data show CDR1 as SGHRS and CDR2 as YFSETQ. CDR3 residues: CASSWRQGQRPETQYF. The CDR3 nucleotides read TGCGCCAGCAGCTGGCGGCAGGGGCAAAGACCAGAGACCCAGTACTTC.